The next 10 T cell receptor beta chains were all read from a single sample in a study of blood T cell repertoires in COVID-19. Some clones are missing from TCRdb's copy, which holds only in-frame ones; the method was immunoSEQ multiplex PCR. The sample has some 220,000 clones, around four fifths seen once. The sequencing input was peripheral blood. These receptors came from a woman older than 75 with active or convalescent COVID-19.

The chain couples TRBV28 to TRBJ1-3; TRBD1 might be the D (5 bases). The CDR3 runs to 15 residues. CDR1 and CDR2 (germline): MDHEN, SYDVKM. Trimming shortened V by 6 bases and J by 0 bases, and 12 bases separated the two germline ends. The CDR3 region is CASRGTLLSGNTIYF. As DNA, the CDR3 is TGTGCCAGCAGAGGGACTCTGCTCTCTGGAAACACCATATATTTT. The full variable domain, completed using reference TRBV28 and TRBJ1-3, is DVKVTQSSRYLVKRTGEKVFLECVQDMDHENMFWYRQDPGLGLRLIYFSYDVKMKEKGDIPEGYSVSREKKERFSLILESASTNQTSMYLCASRGTLLSGNTIYFGEGSWLTVV.

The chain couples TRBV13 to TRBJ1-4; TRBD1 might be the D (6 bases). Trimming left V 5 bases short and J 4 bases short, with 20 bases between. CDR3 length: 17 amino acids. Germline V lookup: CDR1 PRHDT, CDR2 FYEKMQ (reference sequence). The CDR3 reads CASSPRSRQVHNEKLFF. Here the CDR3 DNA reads TGTGCCAGCAGCCCCCGCAGCCGACAGGTCCATAATGAAAAACTGTTTTTT.

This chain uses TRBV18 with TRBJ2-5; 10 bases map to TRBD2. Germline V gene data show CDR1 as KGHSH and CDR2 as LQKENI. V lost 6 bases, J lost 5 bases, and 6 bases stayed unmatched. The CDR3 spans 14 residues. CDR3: CASSPTSGKETQYF. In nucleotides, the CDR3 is TGTGCCAGCTCCCCTACTAGCGGGAAGGAGACCCAGTACTTC.

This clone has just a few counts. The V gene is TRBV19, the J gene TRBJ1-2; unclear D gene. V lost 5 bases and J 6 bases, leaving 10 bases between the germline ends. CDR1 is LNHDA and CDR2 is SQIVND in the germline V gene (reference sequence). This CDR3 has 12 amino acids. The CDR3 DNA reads TGTGCCAGTAGTGGAAGGGAGAATGGCTACACCTTC. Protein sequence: CASSGRENGYTF. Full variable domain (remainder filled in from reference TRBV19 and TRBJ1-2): DGGITQSPKYLFRKEGQNVTLSCEQNLNHDAMYWYRQDPGQGLRLIYYSQIVNDFQKGDIAEGYSVSREKKESFPLTVTSAQKNPTAFYLCASSGRENGYTFGSGTRLTVV.

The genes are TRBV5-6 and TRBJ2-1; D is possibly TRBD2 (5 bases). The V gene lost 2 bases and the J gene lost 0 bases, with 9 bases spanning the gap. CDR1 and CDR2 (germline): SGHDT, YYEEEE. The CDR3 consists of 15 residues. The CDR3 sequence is CASSLLANSYNEQFF. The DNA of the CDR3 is TGTGCCAGCAGCTTATTAGCGAACTCCTACAATGAGCAGTTCTTC.

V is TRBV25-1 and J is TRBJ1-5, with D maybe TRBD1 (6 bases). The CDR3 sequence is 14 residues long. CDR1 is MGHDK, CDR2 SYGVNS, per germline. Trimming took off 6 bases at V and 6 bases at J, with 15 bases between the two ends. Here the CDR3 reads CASSPRQVGQPQHF. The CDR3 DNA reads TGTGCCAGCAGCCCCCGACAGGTCGGTCAGCCCCAGCATTTT.

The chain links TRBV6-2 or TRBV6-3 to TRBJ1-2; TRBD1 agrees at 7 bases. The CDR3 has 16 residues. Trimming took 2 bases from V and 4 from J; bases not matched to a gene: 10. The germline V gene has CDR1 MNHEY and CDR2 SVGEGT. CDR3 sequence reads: CASSYPLGQASYGYTF. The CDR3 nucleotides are TGTGCCAGCAGTTACCCCCTCGGACAGGCTAGCTATGGCTACACCTTC.

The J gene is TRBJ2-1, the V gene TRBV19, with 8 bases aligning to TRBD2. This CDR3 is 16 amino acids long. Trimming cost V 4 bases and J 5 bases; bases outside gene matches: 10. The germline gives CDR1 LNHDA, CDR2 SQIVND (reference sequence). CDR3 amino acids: CASSTSSGSNHNEQFF. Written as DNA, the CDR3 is TGTGCCAGTAGTACCTCCAGCGGGAGTAACCACAATGAGCAGTTCTTC. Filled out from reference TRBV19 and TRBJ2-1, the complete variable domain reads DGGITQSPKYLFRKEGQNVTLSCEQNLNHDAMYWYRQDPGQGLRLIYYSQIVNDFQKGDIAEGYSVSREKKESFPLTVTSAQKNPTAFYLCASSTSSGSNHNEQFFGPGTRLTVL.

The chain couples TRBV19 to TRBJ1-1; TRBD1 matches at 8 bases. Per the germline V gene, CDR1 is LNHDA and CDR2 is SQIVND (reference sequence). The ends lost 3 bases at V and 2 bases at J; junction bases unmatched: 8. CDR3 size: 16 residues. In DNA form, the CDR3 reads TGTGCCAGTAGTATCAGGGGGCGGATTCCCAACACTGAAGCTTTCTTT. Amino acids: CASSIRGRIPNTEAFF.

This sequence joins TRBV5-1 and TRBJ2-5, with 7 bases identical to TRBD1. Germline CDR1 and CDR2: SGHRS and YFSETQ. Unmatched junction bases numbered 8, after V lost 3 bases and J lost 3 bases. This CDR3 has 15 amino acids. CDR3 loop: CASSYQGVMEETQYF. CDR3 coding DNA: TGCGCCAGCAGCTATCAGGGGGTGATGGAAGAGACCCAGTACTTC.